This T cell receptor beta chain was sequenced for a study of shared clonotypes between healthy human individuals. Broader study findings: Rarefaction exposed incomplete sorted-subset sequencing despite large depth. Represented diversity (both genetic and exposure-history) was limited by the small number of donors. Naive CD4 clonotype sharing across a few donors was approximately 5%.

Method: immunoSEQ multiplex PCR; TCRdb's copy keeps in-frame clones and lacks some. The table has over 2 million clones, less than 95% seen once. The CDR3 has 16 amino acids. Germline V lookup: CDR1 SGHTA, CDR2 FQGNSA. V dropped 2 bases and J dropped 2 bases, with 13 bases sitting between them. As regards this clone: What it binds is unknown.

The chain links TRBV7-2 to TRBJ1-5; D is unclear. This sequence originates from a man aged 18 to 29 in good health. Some clones in this sample may be carry-over from other donors' samples. Sequences were obtained from naive CD4+ T cells from PBMCs. The subset denotes: CD45RA+ positively selected. CDR3 in amino acids: CASSLKPGPGNQPQHF. CDR3 nucleotide sequence: TGTGCCAGCAGCTTAAAACCGGGCCCTGGCAATCAGCCCCAGCATTTT.